This T cell receptor (beta chain) was sequenced during a study of T cells in Graves' hyperthyroidism and ophthalmopathy. Study-wide points: Patients with ophthalmopathy were separated from those with stable hyperthyroidism by a 13 V-J model. Model-based prediction identified ophthalmopathy a median 6.5 months prior to its onset.

Regions amplified from RNA transcripts were the TCR beta CDR3 regions. An initial round of RT-PCR targeting the TCR CDR3 relied on the HTBI primer set. TCRdb reprocessed the multiplex PCR reads via MiXCR and lists one record per CDR3 protein. The table lists roughly 290,000 distinct CDR3 sequences, about an eighth of them singletons. Blood from later-ophthalmopathy patients was taken at first hyperthyroidism diagnosis. This clonotype was recorded many times. What it recognizes is unknown. The material sequenced was blood. This TCR was sampled from a young woman with Graves' hyperthyroidism that later progressed to Graves' ophthalmopathy.

Written as DNA, the CDR3 is TGTGCCAGCAGTTACCTACAGGATATCAACTATGGCTACACCTTC. This codes for CASSYLQDINYGYTF. The chain links TRBV6-2 or TRBV6-3 to TRBJ1-2; D is perhaps TRBD1 (5 bases). Looked up from germline, CDR1 is MNHEY and CDR2 is SVGEGT. Trimming pared 2 bases from V and 2 bases from J, leaving 12 bases between. This CDR3 has 15 residues.